The 8 T cell receptor beta chains below were found in one sample sequenced in a study of blood T cell repertoires in COVID-19. Data came from immunoSEQ multiplex PCR; TCRdb stores just in-frame clones and leaves some out. The repertoire holds more than 110,000 clones, with 75% to 85% as singletons. Sequencing was carried out using peripheral blood. These receptors were taken from a woman of 80 years or more with acute or convalescent COVID-19.

V and J are TRBV12-3 or TRBV12-4 and TRBJ2-1; unclear D gene. The V gene lost 6 bases and the J gene lost 4 bases, with 4 bases spanning the gap. This CDR3 is 11 amino acids long. The DNA for the CDR3 is TGTGCCAGCAGCCTTTACAATGAGCAGTTCTTC. Amino acids: CASSLYNEQFF.

The V call is TRBV5-1, the J call TRBJ2-7; D unclear. This CDR3 contains 15 residues. Trimming stripped 0 bases from V and 2 bases from J, with 12 bases between. Germline assignment: CDR1 SGHRS and CDR2 YFSETQ. The CDR3 nucleotides are TGCGCCAGCAGCTTGGGGCCACGGCGGCCCTACGAGCAGTACTTC. Protein sequence: CASSLGPRRPYEQYF.

This clone has a handful of counts. The V and J genes are TRBV7-9 and TRBJ2-2; 8 bases are a match to TRBD2. J lost 4 bases, V lost 5 bases, and 15 bases had no gene match. The CDR3 runs to 18 residues. Germline V gene sequence: CDR1 SEHNR, CDR2 FQNEAQ (reference sequence). The CDR3 DNA is TGTGCCAGCAGCACTCGTCTCTCGGGGGGGCCCGTCACCGGGGAGCTGTTTTTT. The encoded protein is CASSTRLSGGPVTGELFF.

The rearrangement joins TRBV3-1 (or the pseudogene TRBV3-2) to TRBJ2-1; 11 nucleotides match TRBD2. The V and J ends lost 0 bases and 0 bases, in that order; junction bases with no gene match: 10. The CDR3 runs to 20 residues. In germline, CDR1 is LGHDT, CDR2 YNNKEL (reference sequence). DNA for the CDR3: TGTGCCAGCAGCCAAGATCCGATGATAGCGGGAGGGGGCTCCTACAATGAGCAGTTCTTC. This codes for CASSQDPMIAGGGSYNEQFF.

The chain has TRBV30 and TRBJ2-3; TRBD1 is a possible D gene (6 bases). V gave up 0 bases and J gave up 0 bases, with 7 bases separating them. Germline CDR1 reads GTSNPN; CDR2 reads SVGIG (reference sequence). The CDR3 sequence is 14 residues long. CDR3 sequence: CAWSVGGSTDTQYF. In nucleotides, the CDR3 is TGTGCCTGGAGTGTAGGGGGAAGCACAGATACGCAGTATTTT.

The chain has TRBV18 and TRBJ1-2, with TRBD1 identical over 8 bases. This CDR3 has 15 residues. The V segment lost 3 bases and the J segment 7 bases; nucleotides outside the gene matches: 10. The germline CDR1 and CDR2 sequences are KGHSH and LQKENI. CDR3 loop: CASSPNRQGRGGYTF. The CDR3 bases are TGTGCCAGCTCACCCAATCGACAGGGGAGGGGTGGCTACACCTTC.

The chain uses TRBV5-1 and TRBJ1-1; 8 positions match TRBD1. Germline CDR1 and CDR2: SGHRS and YFSETQ. CDR3 size: 18 residues. V lost 1 base, J lost 4 bases, and 15 bases stayed unmatched. This chain's CDR3 is CASSLSTGARGLVTEAFF. The CDR3 coding sequence is TGCGCCAGCAGCTTGTCCACAGGAGCCAGGGGGCTGGTCACTGAAGCTTTCTTT.

This chain links TRBV20-1 with TRBJ1-2; possible D gene TRBD1, 6 bases. This CDR3 region has 11 residues. Trimming stripped 7 bases from V and 4 bases from J, with 10 bases between. Germline values: CDR1 DFQATT, CDR2 SNEGSKA (reference sequence). The CDR3 spells CSVLDSYGYTF. CDR3 DNA: TGCAGTGTCCTGGACAGCTATGGCTACACCTTC.